The 31 T cell receptor beta chains below come from one sample, sequenced in a study of blood T cell repertoires in COVID-19. Assay used: immunoSEQ multiplex PCR; TCRdb lists only in-frame clones, some missing. The sample yields about 150,000 clones, 80% to 90% seen once. Sequencing input: peripheral blood. All receptors come from a woman aged 45-65 years with acute or convalescent COVID-19.

This chain joins TRBV2 and TRBJ2-2, with D possibly matching TRBD2 (5 bases). Trimming took off 6 bases at V and 6 bases at J, with 17 bases between the two ends. The CDR3 length is 15 residues. Germline assignment: CDR1 SNHLY and CDR2 FYNNEI. The CDR3 DNA follows: TGTGCCAGCAGGGACTCTAAGGGTGGTGCCGGGGAGCTGTTTTTT. It translates to CASRDSKGGAGELFF.

The genes are TRBV3-1 (or the pseudogene TRBV3-2) and TRBJ2-3, with D perhaps TRBD2 (7 bases). Deletions cut 3 bases from V and 2 bases from J, with 21 bases between. Germline assignment: CDR1 LGHDT and CDR2 YNNKEL (reference sequence). The CDR3 covers 18 residues. CDR3 sequence: CASSHLHPRGGFTDTQYF. DNA for the CDR3: TGTGCCAGCAGCCACCTCCACCCCAGGGGAGGGTTCACAGATACGCAGTATTTT.

The chain uses TRBV25-1 and TRBJ1-6, with 7 bases fitting TRBD1. Germline V lookup: CDR1 MGHDK, CDR2 SYGVNS. Trimming at V came to 7 bases and at J to 9 bases, leaving 9 bases not matched to a gene. This CDR3 comprises 14 residues. CDR3 bases: TGTGCCAGCACCCAACAGGGGAATGGTTCACCCCTCCACTTT. Its protein product is CASTQQGNGSPLHF.

The J gene is TRBJ1-1, the V gene TRBV7-3, with TRBD1 as a possible D gene (6 bases). Germline V gene sequence: CDR1 SGHTA, CDR2 FQGTGA. The CDR3 runs to 15 residues. Trimming stripped 2 bases from V and 2 bases from J, with 12 bases between. CDR3 protein: CASSLVGQLNTEAFF. DNA for the CDR3: TGTGCCAGCAGCTTAGTCGGACAGTTAAACACTGAAGCTTTCTTT.

The chain links TRBV5-1 to TRBJ2-4; D unclear. V lost 0 bases to trimming and J lost 0 bases, with 10 bases between them. Germline V gene data show CDR1 as SGHRS and CDR2 as YFSETQ. The CDR3 loop spans 16 amino acids. In DNA form, the CDR3 reads TGCGCCAGCAGCTTGGTGGCCCTCCCAGCCAAAAACATTCAGTACTTC. Its protein is CASSLVALPAKNIQYF.

The chain employs TRBV5-6 and TRBJ2-5; maybe TRBD2 (6 bases). The CDR3 has 17 amino acids. Per the germline V gene, CDR1 is SGHDT and CDR2 is YYEEEE. Trimming cost V 0 bases and J 0 bases, with 15 bases left between them. The CDR3 reads CASSLAFGGVNQETQYF. The CDR3 DNA follows: TGTGCCAGCAGCTTGGCCTTTGGCGGGGTAAACCAAGAGACCCAGTACTTC.

The J gene is TRBJ1-1, the V gene TRBV29-1; 7 nucleotides match TRBD1. In germline, CDR1 is SQVTM, CDR2 ANQGSEA. V gave up 3 bases and J gave up 7 bases; unmatched junction bases: 8. There are 13 residues in the CDR3. In nucleotides, the CDR3 is TGCAGCGTTGATGAACACCGGGACAGTGAAGCTTTCTTT. Translated: CSVDEHRDSEAFF.

This clone has a handful of counts. V gene TRBV4-3 combines with J gene TRBJ1-2; D is undetermined. The CDR3 spans 15 residues. Germline-derived CDR1 and CDR2 are LGHNA and YSLEER. Deletions cut 2 bases from V and 2 bases from J, with 12 bases between. CDR3 sequence: CASSQIGEVNYGYTF. The CDR3, as DNA: TGCGCCAGCAGCCAAATCGGGGAGGTAAACTATGGCTACACCTTC.

This rearrangement joins TRBV7-2 to TRBJ2-2; D call uncertain. V lost 0 bases and J lost 3, with 5 bases in between. CDR1 SGHTA and CDR2 FQGNSA come from the germline V gene. CDR3 length: 14 residues. Here the CDR3 DNA reads TGTGCCAGCAGCTTAGCGCGAGACACCGGGGAGCTGTTTTTT. Protein: CASSLARDTGELFF.

V usage is TRBV4-3 and J usage is TRBJ2-1; tentative D call: TRBD2 (5 bases). Germline values: CDR1 LGHNA, CDR2 YSLEER. This CDR3 region has 15 residues. With 0 bases removed from V and 2 bases from J, the gap between germline ends came to 8 bases. CDR3: CASSQEGSAYNEQFF. DNA of the CDR3: TGCGCCAGCAGCCAAGAAGGGAGCGCCTACAATGAGCAGTTCTTC.

V is TRBV11-3 and J is TRBJ2-5; 7 nucleotides match TRBD1. V lost 4 bases to trimming and J lost 3 bases; unmatched junction nucleotides: 8. Per germline, CDR1 SGHNT and CDR2 YENEEA. The CDR3 runs to 15 residues. The CDR3 nucleotides are TGTGCCAGCAGCTCGCCGGCAACAGGGGAAGAGACCCAGTACTTC. It is translated as CASSSPATGEETQYF.

In DNA, the CDR3 is TGCAGTGCTAGTAGCGGGAGGGGTAACAATGAGCAGTTCTTC. Translating it yields CSASSGRGNNEQFF. The chain joins TRBV20-1 to TRBJ2-1; 11 bases align to TRBD2. V was pared by 3 bases and J by 5 bases, with 3 bases of the junction left unmatched. The germline gives CDR1 DFQATT, CDR2 SNEGSKA (reference sequence). This CDR3 region has 14 residues.

This chain links TRBV5-1 with TRBJ1-6; D may be TRBD1 (6 bases). The germline V gene encodes CDR1 SGHRS and CDR2 YFSETQ. The CDR3 sequence is 16 residues long. The V end lost 5 bases, the J end lost 7 bases, and 19 bases lay between the germline ends. CDR3 bases: TGCGCCAGCAGACAGGGACCGAGTCCTCCGAATTCACCCCTCCACTTT. It is translated as CASRQGPSPPNSPLHF.

The chain employs TRBV27 and TRBJ2-7, with a weak D call TRBD2 (6 bases). Trimming cost V 6 bases and J 4 bases, with 16 bases left between them. CDR1 and CDR2 from the germline V gene are MNHEY and SMNVEV (reference sequence). The CDR3 loop spans 14 amino acids. The CDR3 DNA reads TGTGCCAGCAGAAGTTGGGGGGAAAGTTACGAGCAGTACTTC. It yields the protein CASRSWGESYEQYF.

This chain joins TRBV6-6 and TRBJ1-3; 8 bases align to TRBD1. The CDR3 spans 15 residues. Germline values: CDR1 MNHNY, CDR2 SVGAGI (reference sequence). V lost 5 bases, J lost 3 bases, and 6 bases stayed unmatched. CDR3 in DNA: TGTGCCAGCAGTGGCGGACAGGGAGGTGGAAACACCATATATTTT. This translates into CASSGGQGGGNTIYF.

The rearrangement uses TRBV27 and TRBJ2-7; 9 bases agree with TRBD2. The CDR3 is made up of 15 amino acids. Trimming cost V 6 bases and J 2 bases; bases outside gene matches: 8. Germline assignment: CDR1 MNHEY and CDR2 SMNVEV (reference sequence). This CDR3 is CASRPGAGGAYEQYF. The CDR3 coding sequence is TGTGCCAGCAGGCCAGGGGCGGGAGGGGCCTACGAGCAGTACTTC.

In its sample, this clone was seen once. The rearrangement uses TRBV5-1 and TRBJ2-5; weak D call: TRBD2 (6 bases). Trimming cost V 3 bases and J 3 bases, with 12 bases left between them. The CDR3 totals 14 residues. Germline values: CDR1 SGHRS, CDR2 YFSETQ. The CDR3 reads CASSSGVIEETQYF. The CDR3 DNA follows: TGCGCCAGCAGCTCGGGGGTAATAGAAGAGACCCAGTACTTC.

The rearrangement links TRBV7-9 to TRBJ2-7; 8 bases fit TRBD1. CDR3 length: 14 amino acids. Germline V CDR1 and CDR2: SEHNR, FQNEAQ (reference sequence). J lost 3 bases, V lost 7 bases, and 8 bases had no gene match. For the CDR3, the DNA is TGTGCCAGCACCGGGACAGGAGAATTCTACGAGCAGTACTTC. This sequence encodes CASTGTGEFYEQYF.

With regard to this clone: The sample carries other DNA sequences with the same CDR3. The chain is built from TRBV7-3 and TRBJ2-7; 7 nucleotides line up with TRBD1. This CDR3 spans 13 amino acids. CDR1 and CDR2 from the germline V gene are SGHTA and FQGTGA. The V gene end was trimmed by 5 bases and the J gene end by 3 bases; junction bases not matched to a gene: 4. The CDR3 here is CASSTRQGYEQYF. Here the CDR3 DNA reads TGTGCCAGCAGCACCCGACAGGGCTACGAGCAGTACTTC.

The genes are TRBV7-7 and TRBJ2-5; D remains ambiguous. CDR1 and CDR2 from the germline V gene are SSHAT and FNYEAQ (reference sequence). Trimming stripped 3 bases from V and 2 bases from J, with 10 bases between. The CDR3 is made up of 14 amino acids. This CDR3 is CASSLSIGQETQYF. The CDR3 coding sequence is TGTGCCAGCAGCTTGAGTATCGGGCAAGAGACCCAGTACTTC. The variable domain in full, completed from reference TRBV7-7 and TRBJ2-5, reads GAGVSQSPRYKVTKRGQDVTLRCDPISSHATLYWYQQALGQGPEFLTYFNYEAQPDKSGLPSDRFSAERPEGSISTLTIQRTEQRDSAMYRCASSLSIGQETQYFGPGTRLLVL.

V is TRBV10-2 and J is TRBJ1-2; possible D gene TRBD1, 6 bases. Germline loops: CDR1 WSHSY, CDR2 SAAADI. The CDR3 covers 14 residues. V lost 6 bases to trimming and J lost 7 bases, with 18 bases between them. The CDR3 bases are TGCGCCAGCAGGGTACAGGGCACCTTGCGTGGCTACACCTTC. Translating it yields CASRVQGTLRGYTF.

J is TRBJ2-1 and V is TRBV14; the match to TRBD2 covers 13 bases. J was trimmed by 0 bases and V by 2 bases; bases with no gene match: 13. Looked up from germline, CDR1 is SGHDN and CDR2 is FVKESK. This CDR3 spans 21 amino acids. The CDR3 loop reads CASSQPQYKTSGGSSYNEQFF. The CDR3 DNA is TGTGCCAGCAGCCAACCCCAGTATAAGACTAGCGGGGGGAGCTCCTACAATGAGCAGTTCTTC. The full variable domain, rest sourced from reference TRBV14 and TRBJ2-1, is EAGVTQFPSHSVIEKGQTVTLRCDPISGHDNLYWYRRVMGKEIKFLLHFVKESKQDESGMPNNRFLAERTGGTYSTLKVQPAELEDSGVYFCASSQPQYKTSGGSSYNEQFFGPGTRLTVL.

This chain uses TRBV5-1 with TRBJ2-7; TRBD1 aligns across 7 bases. Trimming took 0 bases from V and 2 from J; bases not matched to a gene: 5. The CDR3 has 15 amino acids. Per the germline V gene, CDR1 is SGHRS and CDR2 is YFSETQ. CDR3 bases: TGCGCCAGCAGCTTGGGCACCGGACAGGCCTACGAGCAGTACTTC. As protein: CASSLGTGQAYEQYF.

This chain connects TRBV5-4 to TRBJ2-1; D might be TRBD2 (6 bases). The CDR3 spans 15 residues. V lost 4 bases to trimming and J lost 3 bases, with 14 bases between them. Looked up from germline, CDR1 is SGHNT and CDR2 is YYREEE (reference sequence). CDR3 nucleotide sequence: TGTGCCAGCAGCCCCGGGACCGGGGGCTACAATGAGCAGTTCTTC. Protein product: CASSPGTGGYNEQFF. Together with reference TRBV5-4 and TRBJ2-1, the CDR3 gives the full variable domain: ETGVTQSPTHLIKTRGQQVTLRCSSQSGHNTVSWYQQALGQGPQFIFQYYREEENGRGNFPPRFSGLQFPNYSSELNVNALELDDSALYLCASSPGTGGYNEQFFGPGTRLTVL.

This CDR3 reads CASSPRTSGGLETQYF. CDR3 DNA sequence: TGTGCCAGCAGCCCCCGGACTAGCGGGGGGCTAGAGACCCAGTACTTC. J is TRBJ2-5 and V is TRBV3-1 (or the pseudogene TRBV3-2); 14 nucleotides align to TRBD2. The CDR3 consists of 16 residues. With V trimmed by 4 bases and J by 4 bases, 5 bases remained unmatched. CDR1 and CDR2 from the germline V gene are LGHDT and YNNKEL (reference sequence).

V usage is TRBV6-6 and J usage is TRBJ1-6, with TRBD1 identical over 9 bases. Germline values: CDR1 MNHNY, CDR2 SVGAGI (reference sequence). The CDR3 totals 13 residues. Germline trimming cut 10 bases from V and 9 bases from J; bases unmatched to any gene: 7. The CDR3 loop is CAIAGTGSSPLHF. CDR3 sequence (DNA): TGTGCCATCGCCGGGACAGGGAGTTCACCCCTCCACTTT.

Comments on this clone: A junction boundary mismatches the germline segment, possibly from a read error. This chain connects TRBV19 to TRBJ1-2, with 7 bases lining up with TRBD1. CDR1 and CDR2 from the germline V gene are LNHDA and SQIVND (reference sequence). This CDR3 is 12 amino acids long. The CDR3: CASSTLQGSIHF. CDR3 sequence (DNA): TGTGCCAGTAGTACTTTACAGGGGAGCATCCACTTC.

The CDR3 nucleotides read TGCGCCAGCAGGCACAGGGACGGTGTGAGTGAAAAACTGTTTTTT. Translating gives CASRHRDGVSEKLFF. J is TRBJ1-4 and V is TRBV5-1; D is possibly TRBD1 (6 bases). Germline loops: CDR1 SGHRS, CDR2 YFSETQ. Trimming removed 5 bases from V and 7 bases from J, with 18 bases in between. The CDR3 spans 15 residues.

The chain carries TRBV9 and TRBJ1-4; 8 nucleotides match TRBD1. Germline values: CDR1 SGDLS, CDR2 YYNGEE. Germline trimming cut 8 bases from V and 4 bases from J; bases unmatched to any gene: 7. The CDR3 loop spans 14 amino acids. The CDR3 nucleotides read TGTGCCAGTATTGATGACAGGGGTAATGAAAAACTGTTTTTT. Protein: CASIDDRGNEKLFF.

In DNA, the CDR3 is TGTGCCATCAGTGACGGTCAGGGCTCCTACGAGCAGTACTTC. Residues: CAISDGQGSYEQYF. The chain is built from TRBV10-3 and TRBJ2-7, with D perhaps matching TRBD1 (5 bases). V was clipped by 3 bases and J by 0 bases, with 9 bases between them. Germline V gene data show CDR1 as ENHRY and CDR2 as SYGVKD. The CDR3 has 14 amino acids.

This sequence joins TRBV27 and TRBJ2-2; maybe TRBD2 (6 bases). The germline V gene encodes CDR1 MNHEY and CDR2 SMNVEV (reference sequence). The CDR3 sequence is 15 residues long. V was trimmed by 0 bases and J by 4 bases, leaving 9 bases between them. The CDR3 bases are TGTGCCAGCAGTTTATCACCGACTAGCACCGGGGAGCTGTTTTTT. As protein: CASSLSPTSTGELFF.